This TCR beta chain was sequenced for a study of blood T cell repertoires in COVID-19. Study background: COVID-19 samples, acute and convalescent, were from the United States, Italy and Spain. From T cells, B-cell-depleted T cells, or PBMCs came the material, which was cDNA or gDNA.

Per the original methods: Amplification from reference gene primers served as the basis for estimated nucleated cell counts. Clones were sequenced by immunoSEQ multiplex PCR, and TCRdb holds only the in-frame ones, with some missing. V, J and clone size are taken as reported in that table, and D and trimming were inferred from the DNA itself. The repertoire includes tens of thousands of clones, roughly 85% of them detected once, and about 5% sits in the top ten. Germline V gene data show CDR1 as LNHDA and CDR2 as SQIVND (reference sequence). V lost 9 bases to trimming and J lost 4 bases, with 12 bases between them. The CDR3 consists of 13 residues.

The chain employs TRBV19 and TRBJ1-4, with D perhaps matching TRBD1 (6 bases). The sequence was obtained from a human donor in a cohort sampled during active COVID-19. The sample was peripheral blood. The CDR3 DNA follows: TGTGCCAGCAACGTGGACAGTAATGAAAAACTGTTTTTT. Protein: CASNVDSNEKLFF.